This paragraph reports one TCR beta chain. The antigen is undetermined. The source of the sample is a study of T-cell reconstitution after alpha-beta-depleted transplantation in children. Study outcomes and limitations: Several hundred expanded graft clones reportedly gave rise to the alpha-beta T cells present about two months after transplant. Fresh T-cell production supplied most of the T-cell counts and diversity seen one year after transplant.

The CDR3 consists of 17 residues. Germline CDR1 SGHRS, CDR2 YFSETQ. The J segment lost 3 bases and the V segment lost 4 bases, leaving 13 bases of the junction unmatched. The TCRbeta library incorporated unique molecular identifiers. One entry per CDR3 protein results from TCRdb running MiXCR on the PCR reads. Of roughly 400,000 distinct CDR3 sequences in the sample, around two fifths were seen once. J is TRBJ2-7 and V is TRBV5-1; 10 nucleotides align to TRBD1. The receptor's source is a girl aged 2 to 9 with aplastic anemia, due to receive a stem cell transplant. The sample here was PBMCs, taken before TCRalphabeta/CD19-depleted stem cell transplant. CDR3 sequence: CASSRTPGQGNVYEQYF. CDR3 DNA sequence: TGCGCCAGCAGCCGAACGCCGGGACAGGGGAATGTCTACGAGCAGTACTTC.